One sample yielded the 32 T cell receptor beta chains listed below, sequenced in a study of post-analysis software for immune sequencing data. TCR beta cDNA libraries had unique molecular identifiers. TCRdb reprocessed the PCR reads via MiXCR and lists one record per CDR3 protein. The data show roughly 540,000 distinct CDR3 sequences, with about a third seen just once and around 6.1% held by the top ten. Findings and limits, study-wide: About five TRBV segments occurring more often in patients than controls included TRBV5-6, TRBV5-1 and TRBV20-1.

The antigens for these receptors are not known. Source material: blood. Receptor source: a girl under 18 with multiple sclerosis.

This rearrangement joins TRBV3-1 to TRBJ1-2, with D possibly being TRBD1 (6 bases). CDR1 LGHDT and CDR2 YNNKEL come from the germline V gene (reference sequence). There are 15 residues in the CDR3. The germline V and J ends were trimmed by 1 base and 6 bases, with 15 bases remaining between them. The CDR3 loop reads CASSQVRYGGHGYTF. The CDR3 coding sequence is TGTGCCAGCAGCCAAGTTCGGTACGGGGGCCATGGCTACACCTTC.

This chain joins TRBV6-5 and TRBJ2-2; TRBD2 is a possible D gene (5 bases). Trimming left V 6 bases short and J 7 bases short, with 12 bases between. In germline, CDR1 is MNHEY, CDR2 SVGAGI. The CDR3 runs to 13 residues. The CDR3: CASRKEVGGELFF. The CDR3 nucleotides read TGTGCCAGCAGAAAGGAGGTGGGCGGGGAGCTGTTTTTT.

The chain uses TRBV20-1 and TRBJ1-2, with 7 bases that match TRBD1. Losses at the gene ends were 3 bases for V and 2 bases for J; bases not matched to a gene: 6. Germline assignment: CDR1 DFQATT and CDR2 SNEGSKA (reference sequence). CDR3 size: 14 residues. CDR3 sequence (DNA): TGCAGTGCTAGTTGGGCAGGGGGAAACTATGGCTACACCTTC. It encodes CSASWAGGNYGYTF.

The chain joins TRBV12-3 or TRBV12-4 to TRBJ2-1; D remains unclear. CDR3 length equals 13 residues. Trimming removed 2 bases at V and 6 bases at J, with 8 bases between. This CDR3 reads CASSLLGGNEQFF. The CDR3 DNA sequence: TGTGCCAGCAGTTTACTTGGCGGCAATGAGCAGTTCTTC.

V usage is TRBV19 and J usage is TRBJ2-1, with a weak D call TRBD2 (6 bases). The length of the CDR3 is 15 residues. Per germline, CDR1 LNHDA and CDR2 SQIVND (reference sequence). With 3 bases removed from V and 3 bases from J, the gap between germline ends came to 12 bases. The CDR3 protein is CASSIRGGVYNEQFF. The CDR3, as DNA: TGTGCCAGTAGTATCCGGGGCGGGGTCTACAATGAGCAGTTCTTC.

The genes are TRBV4-2 and TRBJ1-1, with D perhaps matching TRBD1 (5 bases). The CDR3 loop spans 14 amino acids. Germline assignment: CDR1 LGHNA and CDR2 YNFKEQ. Between the trimmed V and J ends, which lost 0 bases and 5 bases, there was a span of 10 bases. The chain's CDR3 is CASSQENRQTEAFF. The DNA of the CDR3 is TGTGCCAGCAGCCAAGAAAACAGACAGACTGAAGCTTTCTTT.

The sample holds a few counts of this clonotype. This chain joins TRBV20-1 and TRBJ2-5; D is perhaps TRBD1 (5 bases). TRBJ2-7 explains the end of the DNA better; the J call may be wrong. From germline, CDR1 is DFQATT and CDR2 SNEGSKA (reference sequence). The CDR3 length is 13 residues. The CDR3 region has the DNA TGCAGTGTTCCGACAGTGCCGACCTACGAGCAGTACTTC. Protein product: CSVPTVPTYEQYF.

This clonotype was detected only a few times. The chain uses TRBV25-1 and TRBJ1-1, with unresolved D. The CDR3 totals 16 residues. Germline V gives CDR1 MGHDK, CDR2 SYGVNS. V was clipped by 1 base and J by 6 bases, with 18 bases between them. CDR3 in DNA: TGTGCCAGCAGTGAATCCTGGGGTTCCAACGATCCTGAAGCTTTCTTT. Translating it yields CASSESWGSNDPEAFF.

This clonotype appeared a few times. This CDR3 is CASSLTSPPFYEQYF. CDR3 nucleotides: TGTGCCAGCAGCCTGACTAGCCCCCCTTTCTACGAGCAGTACTTC. The chain combines TRBV6-6 with TRBJ2-7; TRBD2 matches 7 bases. After removal of 6 bases from V and 3 bases from J, the junction contained 11 bases not matched to a gene. The germline V gene has CDR1 MNHNY and CDR2 SVGAGI (reference sequence). The CDR3 totals 15 residues.

The rearrangement uses TRBV3-1 and TRBJ2-7; 12 positions agree with TRBD2. Trimming took 4 bases from V and 0 from J; bases not matched to a gene: 7. The CDR3 is 17 residues long. The germline gives CDR1 LGHDT, CDR2 YNNKEL (reference sequence). Here the CDR3 reads CASSPVTSGGISYEQYF. The CDR3 DNA is TGTGCCAGCAGCCCCGTCACTAGCGGGGGGATCTCCTACGAGCAGTACTTC.

V and J are TRBV4-1 and TRBJ2-4; 8 nucleotides agree with TRBD2. CDR3 length: 15 residues. Germline CDR1 and CDR2: MGHRA and YSYEKL. Germline trimming cut 4 bases from V and 6 bases from J; bases unmatched to any gene: 8. The CDR3 nucleotides read TGCGCCAGCAGCCTCCAGACTAGCGCGGGAAACATTCAGTACTTC. Protein sequence: CASSLQTSAGNIQYF.

This clonotype was counted a few times. V is TRBV12-3 or TRBV12-4 and J is TRBJ1-2; 7 bases agree with TRBD1. The CDR3 is 15 amino acids. With V trimmed by 5 bases and J by 4 bases, 10 bases remained unmatched. CDR3 protein: CASSQIGDSPYGYTF. The DNA of the CDR3 is TGTGCCAGCAGTCAGATCGGGGACAGCCCCTATGGCTACACCTTC.

The genes are TRBV6-1 and TRBJ1-2, with D unresolved. V was pared by 3 bases and J by 4 bases, with 12 bases between. There are 14 residues in the CDR3. CDR1 and CDR2 (germline): MNHNS, SASEGT. CDR3: CASSEDDGPYGYTF. CDR3 nucleotide sequence: TGTGCCAGCAGTGAGGACGACGGACCCTATGGCTACACCTTC.

J is TRBJ1-2 and V is TRBV7-8; weak D call: TRBD1 (5 bases). The germline V gene has CDR1 SGHVS and CDR2 FQNEAQ. Trimming left V 6 bases short and J 4 bases short, with 15 bases between. This CDR3 has 14 residues. The CDR3 nucleotides are TGTGCCAGCAGTTCCCTGCAGGGTGCCTATGGCTACACCTTC. Amino acids: CASSSLQGAYGYTF.

This chain links TRBV6-5 with TRBJ2-7; perhaps TRBD2 as D (5 bases). The germline gives CDR1 MNHEY, CDR2 SVGAGI. The CDR3 is 14 amino acids. Trimming removed 3 bases from V and 6 bases from J, with 15 bases in between. The CDR3 coding sequence is TGTGCCAGCAGTTATTTCCGGGGATCGTCCGAGCAGTACTTC. Residues: CASSYFRGSSEQYF.

V and J are TRBV7-2 and TRBJ2-1; no definite D call. The CDR3 loop spans 14 amino acids. Germline V lookup: CDR1 SGHTA, CDR2 FQGNSA. Trimming stripped 1 base from V and 6 bases from J, with 10 bases between. The CDR3 loop is CASSLGPGRNEQFF. CDR3 nucleotide sequence: TGTGCCAGCAGCTTAGGTCCAGGCCGCAATGAGCAGTTCTTC.

J is TRBJ2-6 and V is TRBV24-1; D is unresolved. Trimming removed 9 bases from V and 0 bases from J, with 5 bases in between. This CDR3 has 13 residues. The germline V gene has CDR1 KGHDR and CDR2 SFDVKD. CDR3 protein: CATRASGANVLTF. CDR3 bases: TGTGCCACCCGGGCCTCTGGGGCCAACGTCCTGACTTTC.

The V and J genes are TRBV20-1 and TRBJ2-1; 12 positions agree with TRBD2. CDR1 is DFQATT and CDR2 is SNEGSKA in the germline V gene (reference sequence). CDR3 length: 15 residues. Losses at the gene ends were 3 bases for V and 7 bases for J; bases not matched to a gene: 7. CDR3 in amino acids: CSARVSSGGANEQFF. CDR3 sequence (DNA): TGCAGTGCTAGGGTATCTAGCGGGGGGGCGAATGAGCAGTTCTTC.

This chain uses TRBV20-1 with TRBJ2-3; tentative D call: TRBD2 (6 bases). CDR3 size: 14 residues. Trimming stripped 6 bases from V and 2 bases from J, with 15 bases between. Looked up from germline, CDR1 is DFQATT and CDR2 is SNEGSKA (reference sequence). The CDR3 DNA follows: TGCAGTGCACCGGGACTTCCCGACACAGATACGCAGTATTTT. It encodes CSAPGLPDTDTQYF.

This clonotype was detected a few times. V and J are TRBV27 and TRBJ1-6; maybe TRBD1 (5 bases). The CDR3 contains 13 residues. V lost 5 bases to trimming and J lost 10 bases, with 12 bases between them. Germline V lookup: CDR1 MNHEY, CDR2 SMNVEV (reference sequence). CDR3 sequence (DNA): TGTGCCAGCAGTCTCAGGGTTGAGTCACCCCTCCACTTT. Encoded protein: CASSLRVESPLHF.

The V and J genes are TRBV7-2 and TRBJ1-5; D may be TRBD1 (5 bases). From germline, CDR1 is SGHTA and CDR2 FQGNSA. V was cut by 4 bases and J by 4 bases, with 8 bases left in between. There are 13 residues in the CDR3. CDR3 DNA sequence: TGTGCCAGCAGCTGGACACGTAATCAGCCCCAGCATTTT. It yields the protein CASSWTRNQPQHF.

The chain uses TRBV5-1 and TRBJ1-2; D might be TRBD1 (5 bases). This CDR3 contains 13 residues. Trimming removed 4 bases from V and 5 bases from J, with 12 bases in between. The germline gives CDR1 SGHRS, CDR2 YFSETQ. CDR3 region: CASSREGEYGYTF. The CDR3 DNA reads TGCGCCAGCAGCCGTGAAGGGGAATATGGCTACACCTTC.

The gene calls are TRBV20-1 and TRBJ1-5; TRBD1 matches 7 bases. The CDR3 is made up of 15 amino acids. Per the germline V gene, CDR1 is DFQATT and CDR2 is SNEGSKA (reference sequence). Losses at the gene ends were 0 bases for V and 6 bases for J; bases not matched to a gene: 8. The CDR3 reads CSARDRGGVGQPQHF. DNA of the CDR3: TGCAGTGCTAGAGATCGAGGGGGCGTGGGTCAGCCCCAGCATTTT.

This chain links TRBV10-2 with TRBJ2-3; D is perhaps TRBD1 (6 bases). The CDR3 runs 14 residues. V was shortened by 3 bases and J by 6 bases, with 13 bases between the two germline ends. CDR1 and CDR2 (germline): WSHSY, SAAADI. Here the CDR3 DNA reads TGCGCCAGCAGTGACCCCCGACAGGTTGATACGCAGTATTTT. It specifies CASSDPRQVDTQYF.

V usage is TRBV19 and J usage is TRBJ1-1; possible D gene TRBD1, 5 bases. The V gene lost 5 bases and the J gene lost 5 bases, with 15 bases spanning the gap. The CDR3 consists of 14 residues. Germline-derived CDR1 and CDR2 are LNHDA and SQIVND (reference sequence). The CDR3 is CASSFRPEGTEAFF. CDR3 nucleotide sequence: TGTGCCAGTAGTTTCCGACCCGAGGGGACTGAAGCTTTCTTT.

This clonotype was counted ten times or more. The chain combines TRBV29-1 with TRBJ2-5; possible D gene TRBD1, 6 bases. V gave up 6 bases and J gave up 5 bases, with 10 bases separating them. This CDR3 comprises 11 residues. From germline, CDR1 is SQVTM and CDR2 ANQGSEA. The CDR3: CSVGTGETQYF. The CDR3 DNA reads as TGCAGCGTCGGAACAGGGGAGACCCAGTACTTC. Drawing the rest from reference TRBV29-1 and TRBJ2-5, the complete variable domain is SAVISQKPSRDICQRGTSLTIQCQVDSQVTMMFWYRQQPGQSLTLIATANQGSEATYESGFVIDKFPISRPNLTFSTLTVSNMSPEDSSIYLCSVGTGETQYFGPGTRLLVL.

The chain has TRBV29-1 and TRBJ2-3; 7 bases fit TRBD2. Germline V gene sequence: CDR1 SQVTM, CDR2 ANQGSEA. The CDR3 consists of 13 residues. The J segment lost 5 bases and the V segment lost 4 bases, leaving 6 bases of the junction unmatched. The CDR3 reads CSVGGGGGDTQYF. Here the CDR3 DNA reads TGCAGCGTTGGCGGTGGGGGGGGAGATACGCAGTATTTT.

The chain joins TRBV6-1 to TRBJ1-2; D is unclear. This CDR3 comprises 14 residues. Germline V gene lookup returns CDR1 MNHNS and CDR2 SASEGT. V lost 2 bases, J lost 4 bases, and 11 bases lay in between. The CDR3 DNA is TGTGCCAGCAGTGAATATCACAATGGCTATGGCTACACCTTC. Its translation: CASSEYHNGYGYTF.

CDR3 in DNA: TGTGCCAGCAGCACAGGACAGGGGCCGAATCAGCCCCAGCATTTT. This gives the protein CASSTGQGPNQPQHF. The genes are TRBV7-4 and TRBJ1-5; 9 nucleotides agree with TRBD1. The trim removed 5 bases at V and 4 bases at J, leaving 6 bases unmatched. Looked up from germline, CDR1 is SGHVT and CDR2 is SQSDAQ. The CDR3 covers 15 residues.

The table lists this clonotype with a few counts. The chain combines TRBV5-6 with TRBJ1-2; 10 nucleotides line up with TRBD1. CDR1 is SGHDT and CDR2 is YYEEEE in the germline V gene. The ends lost 4 bases at V and 4 bases at J; junction bases unmatched: 7. The length of the CDR3 is 15 residues. CDR3 sequence (DNA): TGTGCCAGCAGCCCCGGGACAGGGGAAGGCTATGGCTACACCTTC. As protein: CASSPGTGEGYGYTF.

This clonotype showed up just a few times. The chain employs TRBV19 and TRBJ2-3; D is possibly TRBD1 (5 bases). V lost 5 bases and J 8 bases, leaving 17 bases between the germline ends. There are 14 residues in the CDR3. Germline CDR1 is LNHDA and CDR2 is SQIVND (reference sequence). The CDR3 sequence: CASSAPSGSGTQYF. The CDR3 DNA sequence: TGTGCCAGTAGTGCACCGTCAGGGTCAGGTACGCAGTATTTT. Supplemented by reference TRBV19 and TRBJ2-3, the full variable domain reads DGGITQSPKYLFRKEGQNVTLSCEQNLNHDAMYWYRQDPGQGLRLIYYSQIVNDFQKGDIAEGYSVSREKKESFPLTVTSAQKNPTAFYLCASSAPSGSGTQYFGPGTRLTVL.

V and J are TRBV6-5 and TRBJ1-5; 10 bases fit TRBD1. This CDR3 has 18 amino acids. Germline values: CDR1 MNHEY, CDR2 SVGAGI. After removal of 2 bases from V and 4 bases from J, the junction contained 11 bases not matched to a gene. The CDR3 region has the DNA TGTGCCAGCAGTTACCCTCAGACAGGGGGCGCGAGTAATCAGCCCCAGCATTTT. It yields the protein CASSYPQTGGASNQPQHF.